The 26 T cell receptor beta chains presented below share a single source sample, sequenced in a study of blood T cells in healthy people across ages. Alongside a J-beta primer mix, a sample-barcoded 5' primer served in a second PCR lasting about 6 to 12 cycles. Via MiXCR, TCRdb re-called the 5' RACE reads, giving one row per CDR3 protein. The table lists under 1 million distinct CDR3 sequences, under 45% of them singletons. The sequencing input was blood. All receptors derive from a man in his sixties in good health.

V and J are TRBV7-8 and TRBJ1-2; the D is unclear. CDR1 and CDR2 (germline): SGHVS, FQNEAQ. V gave up 2 bases and J gave up 7 bases, with 17 bases separating them. There are 15 residues in the CDR3. The CDR3 DNA is TGTGCCAGCAGCTTACGGGAAGTTCCTACCGGTGGCTACACCTTC. The encoded protein is CASSLREVPTGGYTF.

The genes are TRBV20-1 and TRBJ1-2; D might be TRBD1 (5 bases). Per germline, CDR1 DFQATT and CDR2 SNEGSKA (reference sequence). This CDR3 spans 15 amino acids. V was trimmed by 1 base and J by 1 base, leaving 13 bases between them. The CDR3 sequence is CSARGRDGDNYGYTF. CDR3 bases: TGCAGTGCTAGAGGCCGGGACGGAGATAACTATGGCTACACCTTC.

The V and J genes are TRBV29-1 and TRBJ2-4; D may match TRBD1 or TRBD2 (6 bases each). This CDR3 contains 13 residues. Between the trimmed V and J ends, which lost 6 bases and 8 bases, there was a span of 17 bases. Germline CDR1 is SQVTM and CDR2 is ANQGSEA. CDR3 protein: CSVRVGGEDIQYF. The CDR3 coding sequence is TGCAGCGTCCGGGTGGGGGGCGAGGACATTCAGTACTTC.

The rearrangement links TRBV20-1 to TRBJ2-1; 8 positions agree with TRBD1. Germline loops: CDR1 DFQATT, CDR2 SNEGSKA (reference sequence). The length of the CDR3 is 14 residues. The V segment lost 3 bases and the J segment 4 bases; nucleotides outside the gene matches: 5. CDR3 region: CSARRQGTYNEQFF. In nucleotides, the CDR3 is TGCAGTGCTAGGCGACAGGGGACTTACAATGAGCAGTTCTTC.

The J gene is TRBJ2-5, the V gene TRBV30, with 8 bases aligning to TRBD1. The J segment lost 7 bases and the V segment lost 3 bases, leaving 13 bases of the junction unmatched. This CDR3 has 15 residues. Germline V CDR1 and CDR2: GTSNPN, SVGIG (reference sequence). The CDR3: CAWRENTGGPGTQYF. DNA for the CDR3: TGTGCCTGGAGGGAGAATACAGGGGGTCCCGGGACCCAGTACTTC.

This clonotype showed up many times. This rearrangement joins TRBV3-1 to TRBJ2-7, with D hard to call. The CDR3 length is 12 residues. Trimming shortened V by 8 bases and J by 2 bases, and 10 bases separated the two germline ends. Germline CDR1 and CDR2: LGHDT and YNNKEL (reference sequence). CDR3 DNA: TGTGCCAGCTCACCATCCCCCTACGAGCAGTACTTC. It encodes CASSPSPYEQYF.

There are a few counts of this clonotype. The V and J genes are TRBV7-2 and TRBJ2-7, with D hard to call. The V end lost 5 bases, the J end lost 2 bases, and 19 bases lay between the germline ends. The CDR3 sequence is 16 residues long. Germline assignment: CDR1 SGHTA and CDR2 FQGNSA. This CDR3 reads CASSPNHRQLTYEQYF. The CDR3 nucleotides are TGTGCCAGCAGCCCAAATCATCGGCAGCTAACCTACGAGCAGTACTTC.

In this sample, this clonotype turned up many times. The V call is TRBV5-5, the J call TRBJ2-7; 8 bases are shared with TRBD1. V shed 2 bases, J shed 6 bases, and the junction held 10 bases outside the gene matches. Germline CDR1 reads SGHKS; CDR2 reads YYEKEE (reference sequence). CDR3 length: 15 amino acids. Here the CDR3 reads CASSFHRTGLGEQYF. The DNA of the CDR3 is TGTGCCAGCAGCTTTCATCGGACAGGGCTGGGCGAGCAGTACTTC.

As to this clonotype: A much bigger clone sits one base away, suggesting this may be a read error. The gene calls are TRBV13 and TRBJ2-5; 8 bases agree with TRBD1. The J call may be wrong; the DNA end is better matched by TRBJ2-7. This CDR3 region has 12 residues. Germline assignment: CDR1 PRHDT and CDR2 FYEKMQ (reference sequence). DNA of the CDR3: TGTGCCGGCAGTACAGGGGGGAACGAGCAGTACTTC. Translation: CAGSTGGNEQYF.

V is TRBV9 and J is TRBJ1-2; weak D call: TRBD1 (5 bases). The CDR3 covers 16 residues. Per the germline V gene, CDR1 is SGDLS and CDR2 is YYNGEE. V was clipped by 4 bases and J by 7 bases, with 23 bases between them. CDR3 nucleotide sequence: TGTGCCAGCAGCTTACGGGACCGCCGTTCGGAGAGTGGCTACACCTTC. This encodes CASSLRDRRSESGYTF.

As to this clonotype: Germline and junction disagree at one end, which may indicate a read error. V is TRBV2 and J is TRBJ1-5, with 10 bases matching TRBD1. The CDR3 consists of 17 residues. Germline V gene lookup returns CDR1 SNHLY and CDR2 FYNNEI. The CDR3, as DNA: TGTTCCAGCAGTGAGGGACAGGGGTCCTATAGCAATCAGCCCCAGCATTTT. It yields the protein CSSSEGQGSYSNQPQHF.

The CDR3, as DNA: TGCAGTGCTAGTGGCAGCAATCAGCCCCAGCATTTT. It is translated as CSASGSNQPQHF. The chain couples TRBV20-1 to TRBJ1-5; no reliable D call. The ends were cut back, 3 bases at V and 1 base at J, with 4 bases in the middle. CDR3 length equals 12 residues. Germline-derived CDR1 and CDR2 are DFQATT and SNEGSKA (reference sequence).

The genes are TRBV20-1 and TRBJ2-3, with 14 bases lining up with TRBD2. CDR3 size: 16 residues. The J segment lost 2 bases and the V segment lost 6 bases, leaving 7 bases of the junction unmatched. Germline V gene data show CDR1 as DFQATT and CDR2 as SNEGSKA (reference sequence). CDR3 amino acids: CSARTSGGSNTDTQYF. The CDR3 nucleotides are TGCAGTGCCCGGACTAGCGGGGGGTCGAACACAGATACGCAGTATTTT.

This clonotype was seen only once. Its ends do not fully match the called genes, so a read error is possible. The chain employs TRBV5-6 and TRBJ2-7; the D gene is possibly TRBD1 (5 bases). Germline V CDR1 and CDR2: SGHDT, YYEEEE. This CDR3 has 15 residues. The CDR3 loop reads CASSLGTDSTYELYF. The CDR3 region has the DNA TGTGCCAGCAGCTTGGGTACAGACAGTACCTACGAGCTGTACTTC.

This sequence joins TRBV10-3 and TRBJ2-1; 9 bases map to TRBD2. The end of the DNA aligns better with TRBJ2-7, so the J call may be wrong. Germline lookup yields CDR1 ENHRY and CDR2 SYGVKD. The CDR3 consists of 16 residues. This CDR3 is CAISALAGSSYNEQYF. DNA of the CDR3: TGTGCCATCAGTGCTCTAGCGGGGAGCTCCTACAATGAGCAGTACTTC.

There are many counts of this clonotype. The chain employs TRBV12-3 or TRBV12-4 and TRBJ2-1; D is undetermined. This CDR3 has 14 residues. V shed 6 bases and J shed 4 bases, with 13 bases lying between them. CDR3 in DNA: TGTGCCAGCAGCGGCAGAACCCTATACAATGAGCAGTTCTTC. Encoded protein: CASSGRTLYNEQFF.

The V call is TRBV20-1, the J call TRBJ2-5, with TRBD1 identical over 8 bases. CDR3 length: 13 amino acids. The germline CDR1 and CDR2 sequences are DFQATT and SNEGSKA (reference sequence). With V trimmed by 2 bases and J by 5 bases, 4 bases remained unmatched. DNA for the CDR3: TGCAGTGCTAGAACAGGGGGGCTGGAGACCCAGTACTTC. Amino acids: CSARTGGLETQYF.

This clonotype was seen only a few times. This sequence joins TRBV5-6 and TRBJ1-5, with D perhaps matching TRBD1 (5 bases). This CDR3 comprises 16 residues. Germline V gene sequence: CDR1 SGHDT, CDR2 YYEEEE. Trimming removed 3 bases at V and 6 bases at J, with 19 bases between. CDR3 nucleotide sequence: TGTGCCAGCAGCTCTCCGGGGGGTTATAAAGGTCAGCCCCAGCATTTT. This codes for CASSSPGGYKGQPQHF.

The chain uses TRBV7-9 and TRBJ2-3; the D is unclear. Germline CDR1 and CDR2: SEHNR and FQNEAQ (reference sequence). This CDR3 contains 15 residues. V dropped 5 bases and J dropped 2 bases, with 14 bases sitting between them. The chain's CDR3 is CASSVTGAVTDTQYF. Here the CDR3 DNA reads TGTGCCAGCAGCGTGACCGGCGCTGTCACAGATACGCAGTATTTT.

The V and J genes are TRBV7-8 and TRBJ2-5; D is unresolved. Germline loops: CDR1 SGHVS, CDR2 FQNEAQ. Trimming removed 3 bases from V and 6 bases from J, with 11 bases in between. The CDR3 sequence is 13 residues long. CDR3 sequence: CASSFSQEKTQYF. As DNA, the CDR3 is TGTGCCAGCAGCTTCAGTCAGGAGAAGACCCAGTACTTC.

The chain recombines TRBV20-1 with TRBJ2-5; 11 bases match TRBD1. V trimming: 7 bases; J trimming: 4 bases; junction bases outside the gene matches: 5. CDR1 is DFQATT, CDR2 SNEGSKA, per germline (reference sequence). The CDR3 consists of 13 residues. CDR3 loop: CSGTGQGAETQYF. The CDR3 nucleotides are TGCAGTGGGACCGGACAGGGGGCAGAGACCCAGTACTTC.

The chain carries TRBV2 and TRBJ2-3; D may be TRBD1 or TRBD2 (5 bases each). CDR3 length: 16 amino acids. Germline CDR1 reads SNHLY; CDR2 reads FYNNEI. V was trimmed by 7 bases and J by 0 bases, leaving 17 bases between them. CDR3 protein: CASTQGPPSSTDTQYF. The CDR3 coding sequence is TGTGCCAGCACCCAGGGACCCCCCTCTAGCACAGATACGCAGTATTTT.

As regards this clonotype: This may be a read error, as it is one base from a much larger clone. V and J are TRBV27 and TRBJ1-2; D is possibly TRBD1 (6 bases). The ends were cut back, 5 bases at V and 7 bases at J, with 14 bases in the middle. The V gene's germline CDR1 is MNHEY and CDR2 SMNVEV (reference sequence). This CDR3 has 13 amino acids. CDR3 residues: CASSARGDCGYTF. The CDR3 region has the DNA TGTGCCAGCAGTGCCAGGGGTGACTGTGGCTACACCTTC.

The V and J genes are TRBV4-3 and TRBJ2-1, with D maybe TRBD1 (5 bases). This CDR3 has 14 residues. The V gene's germline CDR1 is LGHNA and CDR2 YSLEER. Between the trimmed V and J ends, which lost 4 bases and 4 bases, there was a span of 11 bases. In DNA form, the CDR3 reads TGCGCCAGCAGCCGGACCCAGGGTTACAATGAGCAGTTCTTC. Amino acid sequence: CASSRTQGYNEQFF.

This clonotype was recorded many times. V usage is TRBV7-6 and J usage is TRBJ2-5, with TRBD2 identical over 7 bases. The CDR3 loop spans 16 amino acids. V gave up 0 bases and J gave up 1 base; unmatched junction bases: 5. Germline CDR1 reads SGHVS; CDR2 reads FNYEAQ. The CDR3 nucleotides read TGTGCCAGCAGCTTAGCACCACCTAGCGGCCAAGAGACCCAGTACTTC. Amino acid sequence: CASSLAPPSGQETQYF.

The V gene is TRBV5-1, the J gene TRBJ2-5, with D hard to call. This CDR3 has 14 residues. V dropped 0 bases and J dropped 3 bases, with 9 bases sitting between them. The germline CDR1 and CDR2 sequences are SGHRS and YFSETQ. CDR3 protein: CASSLDRTEETQYF. DNA of the CDR3: TGCGCCAGCAGCTTGGACCGGACGGAAGAGACCCAGTACTTC.